Below, one T cell receptor beta chain is given with its context. The data stem from a study of blood T cell repertoires in COVID-19. Turning to the study itself: Samples came from the United States, Italy and Spain, spanning acute and convalescent COVID-19. In each case, the material was cDNA or gDNA derived from T cells, B-cell-depleted T cells, or PBMCs.

The CDR3 has 12 amino acids. Germline CDR1 is KGHDR and CDR2 is SFDVKD. Trimming removed 2 bases at V and 11 bases at J, with 11 bases between. Methods used by the authors: For nucleated cells, counts were estimated from reference gene primer amplification. Using immunoSEQ multiplex PCR, the repertoire was profiled, and TCRdb retains in-frame clones only, with some absent. V, J and clone size reflect that table, while D and trimming were determined from the DNA. The sample has fewer than 80,000 clones; around 88% are singletons. The material sequenced was peripheral blood. The receptor comes from a man between 25 and 39 years old with acute or convalescent COVID-19. The chain uses TRBV24-1 and TRBJ1-1, with a tentative D call TRBD1 (5 bases). As DNA, the CDR3 is TGTGCCACCAGTGATTATCAGGGAAGCGCTTTCTTT. Translated: CATSDYQGSAFF.